These T cell receptor beta chains were read from a single sample in a study. Using its own MiXCR run on the RT-PCR reads, TCRdb lists one record per CDR3 protein. Here the sample spans hundreds of thousands of distinct CDR3 sequences, 14% being singletons. Specimen: memory CD4+ T cells from blood. The receptors stem from a female donor in good health, serving as a healthy control. The CDR3 runs from the conserved cysteine through the conserved F or W. Each record gives: clone size, D gene, V gene, J gene, CDR3 length, CDR3 protein, CDR3 DNA. A D gene is named only where the DNA matches it firmly. Clone size, where shown, is once, few, many, or a class for clones that have expanded.

abundance: -; d_gene: -; v_gene: TRBV20-1; j_gene: TRBJ2-7; len: 11; CDR3aa: CSSGESYEQYF; CDR3nt: TGCAGCTCCGGGGAGTCCTACGAGCAGTACTTC
abundance: many; d_gene: TRBD1; v_gene: TRBV15; j_gene: TRBJ2-4; len: 13; CDR3aa: CATGGQGNGIQYF; CDR3nt: TGTGCCACCGGGGGACAGGGGAATGGCATTCAGTACTTC
abundance: -; d_gene: TRBD1; v_gene: TRBV16; j_gene: TRBJ2-7; len: 15; CDR3aa: CASSARQGAAYEQYF; CDR3nt: TGTGCCAGCAGCGCCAGACAGGGGGCCGCCTACGAGCAGTACTTC
abundance: -; d_gene: TRBD2; v_gene: TRBV5-1; j_gene: TRBJ2-1; len: 15; CDR3aa: CASSTGLAGPREQFF; CDR3nt: TGCGCCAGCAGCACGGGACTAGCGGGGCCCCGCGAGCAGTTCTTC
abundance: -; d_gene: -; v_gene: TRBV24-1; j_gene: TRBJ2-2; len: 13; CDR3aa: CATRGTQSGELFF; CDR3nt: TGTGCCACCAGAGGGACCCAAAGTGGGGAGCTGTTTTTT
abundance: many; d_gene: -; v_gene: TRBV18; j_gene: TRBJ1-4; len: 14; CDR3aa: CASSPRGSNEKLFF; CDR3nt: TGTGCCAGCTCACCGAGGGGGTCTAATGAAAAACTGTTTTTT
abundance: -; d_gene: -; v_gene: TRBV5-1; j_gene: TRBJ1-1; len: 15; CDR3aa: CASSWRGIGNTEAFF; CDR3nt: TGCGCCAGCAGCTGGAGGGGGATCGGGAACACTGAAGCTTTCTTT
abundance: many; d_gene: -; v_gene: TRBV12-3/TRBV12-4; j_gene: TRBJ1-6; len: 15; CDR3aa: CASSLRQGYNSPLHF; CDR3nt: TGTGCCAGCAGTTTAAGGCAGGGCTATAATTCACCCCTCCACTTT
abundance: many; d_gene: -; v_gene: TRBV9; j_gene: TRBJ2-2; len: 14; CDR3aa: CASSVTREAGELFF; CDR3nt: TGTGCCAGCAGCGTAACCAGGGAGGCCGGGGAGCTGTTTTTT
abundance: -; d_gene: TRBD1; v_gene: TRBV5-1; j_gene: TRBJ2-2; len: 14; CDR3aa: CATSGQGVTGELFF; CDR3nt: TGCGCCACCTCGGGACAGGGGGTAACCGGGGAGCTGTTTTTT